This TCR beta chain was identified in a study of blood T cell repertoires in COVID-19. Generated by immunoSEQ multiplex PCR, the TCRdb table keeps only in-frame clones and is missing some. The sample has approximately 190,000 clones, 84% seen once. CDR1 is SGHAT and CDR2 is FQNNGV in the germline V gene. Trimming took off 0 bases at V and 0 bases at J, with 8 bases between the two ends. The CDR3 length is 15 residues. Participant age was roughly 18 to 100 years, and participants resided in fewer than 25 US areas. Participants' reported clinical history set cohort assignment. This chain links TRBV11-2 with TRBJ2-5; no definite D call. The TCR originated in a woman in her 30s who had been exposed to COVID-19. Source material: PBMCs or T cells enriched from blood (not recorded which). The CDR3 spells CASSLDVADQETQYF. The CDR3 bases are TGTGCCAGCAGCTTAGACGTGGCGGACCAAGAGACCCAGTACTTC. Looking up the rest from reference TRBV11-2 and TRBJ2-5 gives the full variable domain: EAGVAQSPRYKIIEKRQSVAFWCNPISGHATLYWYQQILGQGPKLLIQFQNNGVVDDSQLPKDRFSAERLKGVDSTLKIQPAKLEDSAVYLCASSLDVADQETQYFGPGTRLLVL.